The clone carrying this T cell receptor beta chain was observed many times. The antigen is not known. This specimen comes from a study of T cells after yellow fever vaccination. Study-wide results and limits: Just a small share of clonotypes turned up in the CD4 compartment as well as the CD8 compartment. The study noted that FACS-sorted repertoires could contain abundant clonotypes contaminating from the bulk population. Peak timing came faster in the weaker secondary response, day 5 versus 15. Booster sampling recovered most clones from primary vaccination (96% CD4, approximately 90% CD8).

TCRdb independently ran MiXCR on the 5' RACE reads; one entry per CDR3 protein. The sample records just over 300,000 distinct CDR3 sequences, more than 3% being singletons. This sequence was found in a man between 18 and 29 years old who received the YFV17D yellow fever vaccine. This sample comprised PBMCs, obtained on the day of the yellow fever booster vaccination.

CDR3: CASSFTGVTDTQYF. CDR3 nucleotide sequence: TGTGCCAGCAGCTTTACAGGGGTCACAGATACGCAGTATTTT. V gene TRBV7-3 combines with J gene TRBJ2-3, with TRBD1 identical over 7 bases. Germline CDR1 and CDR2: SGHTA and FQGTGA. V trimming: 3 bases; J trimming: 2 bases; junction bases outside the gene matches: 2. The CDR3 extends over 14 amino acids.